This paragraph reports one TCR beta chain. This sample stems from a study of blood T cell repertoires in COVID-19. From germline, CDR1 is MNHNS and CDR2 SASEGT. The CDR3 extends over 16 amino acids. V trimming: 4 bases; J trimming: 0 bases; junction bases outside the gene matches: 7. Libraries were prepared by immunoSEQ multiplex PCR; TCRdb keeps only in-frame clonotypes and omits some of them. The sample records over 75,000 clones, 82% being singletons. Sequencing was done on a sample of peripheral blood. The genes are TRBV6-1 and TRBJ2-7; 9 positions match TRBD2. The TCR was taken from an elderly woman with acute or convalescent COVID-19. The CDR3 nucleotides read TGTGCCAGCAGTGCCCGACTAGCGGTTAGCTCCTACGAGCAGTACTTC. This sequence encodes CASSARLAVSSYEQYF.